A single sample gave rise to the 24 T cell receptor beta chains below, sequenced in a study of blood T cell repertoires in COVID-19. TCRdb's table, derived via immunoSEQ multiplex PCR, lists solely in-frame clones and lacks some. The sample records about 270,000 clones, roughly nine tenths being singletons. Sequenced: PBMCs or T cells enriched from blood (not recorded which). The source is a woman younger than 35 who had recovered from COVID-19.

The V gene is TRBV5-4, the J gene TRBJ1-1; no clear D gene. Trimming shortened V by 0 bases and J by 2 bases, and 11 bases separated the two germline ends. The CDR3 has 15 amino acids. Germline CDR1 reads SGHNT; CDR2 reads YYREEE (reference sequence). Here the CDR3 DNA reads TGTGCCAGCAGCTTGGTAGAGGTTACCAACACTGAAGCTTTCTTT. This gives the protein CASSLVEVTNTEAFF.

V usage is TRBV11-2 and J usage is TRBJ1-1; 8 bases are shared with TRBD1. This CDR3 spans 15 amino acids. Trimming removed 5 bases from V and 1 base from J; junction bases left unmatched: 6. Germline lookup yields CDR1 SGHAT and CDR2 FQNNGV. CDR3 bases: TGTGCCAGCAGCCCTTATGGGACAGGGAACACTGAAGCTTTCTTT. This translates into CASSPYGTGNTEAFF.

The chain carries TRBV6-5 and TRBJ2-1; maybe TRBD1 (6 bases). The CDR3 consists of 13 residues. Trimming took 5 bases from V and 9 from J, leaving 14 bases between them. Germline CDR1 and CDR2: MNHEY and SVGAGI. The CDR3 sequence is CASSTTGLVEQFF. CDR3 nucleotide sequence: TGTGCCAGCAGTACTACAGGGCTGGTTGAGCAGTTCTTC.

The chain's CDR3 is CASSYTTDFNTEAFF. The CDR3 DNA reads TGTGCCAGCAGTTACACGACAGATTTTAACACTGAAGCTTTCTTT. The chain couples TRBV7-6 to TRBJ1-1, with a tentative D call TRBD1 (5 bases). The germline V and J ends were trimmed by 6 bases and 2 bases, with 16 bases remaining between them. Germline CDR1 SGHVS, CDR2 FNYEAQ. The CDR3 consists of 15 residues.

This clone showed up many times. V usage is TRBV7-2 and J usage is TRBJ1-2; D might be TRBD1 (6 bases). The germline CDR1 and CDR2 sequences are SGHTA and FQGNSA. The V and J ends lost 1 base and 3 bases respectively, with 12 bases between them. CDR3 length equals 15 residues. The CDR3 DNA reads as TGTGCCAGCAGCTTAGTGCCGGACAGTTACTATGGCTACACCTTC. Encoded protein: CASSLVPDSYYGYTF.

The V gene is TRBV28, the J gene TRBJ2-7; 7 positions match TRBD2. V lost 6 bases and J lost 7; bases outside the gene matches: 12. The CDR3 runs to 14 residues. Germline V gives CDR1 MDHEN, CDR2 SYDVKM. The CDR3 DNA is TGTGCCAGCAGCGATACCCCCGGGGGGAGTGAGCAGTACTTC. It translates to CASSDTPGGSEQYF.

A few counts support this clone. The chain uses TRBV6-5 and TRBJ1-1; no clear D gene. Germline V CDR1 and CDR2: MNHEY, SVGAGI. CDR3 length: 14 residues. Between the trimmed V and J ends, which lost 0 bases and 7 bases, there was a span of 12 bases. The CDR3 protein is CASSYSRSAYEAFF. The CDR3 DNA sequence: TGTGCCAGCAGTTACTCGAGGTCAGCATATGAAGCTTTCTTT.

V is TRBV5-8 and J is TRBJ1-2, with D tentatively TRBD1 (6 bases). The CDR3 loop spans 15 amino acids. The germline CDR1 and CDR2 sequences are SGHTS and YDEGEE. Trimming took 3 bases from V and 8 from J, leaving 20 bases between them. The CDR3 here is CASSSWTTGFRGYTF. CDR3 bases: TGTGCCAGCAGCTCCTGGACCACAGGGTTCAGGGGCTACACCTTC.

This clone has only one observation. The chain recombines TRBV10-3 with TRBJ2-7, with 10 bases identical to TRBD1. CDR3 length equals 16 residues. Germline loops: CDR1 ENHRY, CDR2 SYGVKD. Trimming took 5 bases from V and 2 from J; bases not matched to a gene: 9. CDR3 residues: CAISPMLGQGAYEQYF. CDR3 nucleotide sequence: TGTGCCATCAGTCCGATGTTAGGACAGGGGGCCTACGAGCAGTACTTC.

The chain employs TRBV5-6 and TRBJ1-4; no reliable D call. The CDR3 sequence is 16 residues long. Germline-derived CDR1 and CDR2 are SGHDT and YYEEEE. Deletions cut 4 bases from V and 4 bases from J, with 17 bases between. The chain's CDR3 is CASSDYRVVLNEKLFF. The CDR3 bases are TGTGCCAGCAGCGATTACCGGGTAGTTCTTAATGAAAAACTGTTTTTT.

The chain carries TRBV15 and TRBJ1-4; D perhaps matches TRBD1 (5 bases). There are 15 residues in the CDR3. The V end lost 2 bases, the J end lost 7 bases, and 14 bases lay between the germline ends. Germline CDR1 LNHNV, CDR2 YYDKDF (reference sequence). CDR3 amino acids: CATSRNQGGGEKLFF. The CDR3 nucleotides are TGTGCCACCAGCAGAAACCAGGGAGGAGGTGAAAAACTGTTTTTT.

The rearrangement uses TRBV7-9 and TRBJ2-2, with 7 bases matching TRBD1. V shed 5 bases and J 1 base; nucleotides not matched to a gene: 4. From germline, CDR1 is SEHNR and CDR2 FQNEAQ (reference sequence). This CDR3 contains 15 residues. CDR3 DNA sequence: TGTGCCAGCAGCCTCGGGACAGTGAACACCGGGGAGCTGTTTTTT. It yields the protein CASSLGTVNTGELFF.

A single count supports this clone. The rearrangement joins TRBV7-8 to TRBJ2-7; TRBD2 is a possible D gene (6 bases). This CDR3 comprises 13 residues. The germline CDR1 and CDR2 sequences are SGHVS and FQNEAQ. Trimming cost V 6 bases and J 3 bases, with 12 bases left between them. CDR3 residues: CASRRDSNYEQYF. The DNA of the CDR3 is TGTGCCAGCAGACGGGACTCCAACTACGAGCAGTACTTC.

The CDR3 region is CAIRGTGTGSNEQFF. In DNA form, the CDR3 reads TGTGCCATCAGGGGAACCGGGACAGGTTCCAATGAGCAGTTCTTC. This sequence joins TRBV10-3 and TRBJ2-1, with 8 bases that match TRBD1. In germline, CDR1 is ENHRY, CDR2 SYGVKD. This CDR3 region has 15 residues. The junction had 10 bases not matched to a gene; V was cut back by 6 bases and J by 6 bases.

The V gene is TRBV6-4, the J gene TRBJ2-7; 8 nucleotides align to TRBD2. The germline gives CDR1 MRHNA, CDR2 SNTAGT. V gave up 7 bases and J gave up 2 bases; unmatched junction bases: 10. The CDR3 has 15 residues. The CDR3 DNA follows: TGTGCCAGCAAACCTCAGCGGGGGAAACCCTACGAGCAGTACTTC. Translation: CASKPQRGKPYEQYF.

This chain uses TRBV3-1 (or the pseudogene TRBV3-2) with TRBJ2-1, with TRBD2 identical over 7 bases. The CDR3 has 20 amino acids. V dropped 1 base and J dropped 0; count of bases not matched to a gene: 15. Germline V gene data show CDR1 as LGHDT and CDR2 as YNNKEL (reference sequence). The CDR3, as DNA: TGTGCCAGCAGCCAAGTGGGCGGGGGTGGCCAACGTTTCTCCTACAATGAGCAGTTCTTC. This sequence encodes CASSQVGGGGQRFSYNEQFF.

The rearrangement uses TRBV4-1 and TRBJ2-1; possible D gene TRBD2, 7 bases. Trimming removed 5 bases from V and 8 bases from J, with 25 bases in between. The V gene's germline CDR1 is MGHRA and CDR2 YSYEKL. The CDR3 extends over 17 amino acids. The CDR3 sequence: CASSTPPGGALADEQFF. CDR3 nucleotide sequence: TGCGCCAGCAGCACCCCCCCGGGGGGCGCTTTAGCTGATGAGCAGTTCTTC.

CDR3 residues: CASSAGQGWNTEAFF. For the CDR3, the DNA is TGTGCCAGCAGTGCGGGACAGGGCTGGAACACTGAAGCTTTCTTT. The chain links TRBV25-1 to TRBJ1-1, with 9 bases matching TRBD1. Germline V CDR1 and CDR2: MGHDK, SYGVNS. This CDR3 region has 15 residues. Trimming at V came to 4 bases and at J to 1 base, leaving 4 bases not matched to a gene.

The chain has TRBV19 and TRBJ1-2, with a weak D call TRBD1 (5 bases). Germline assignment: CDR1 LNHDA and CDR2 SQIVND (reference sequence). The V and J ends lost 7 bases and 1 base respectively, with 13 bases between them. The CDR3 consists of 14 residues. CDR3 sequence: CASNQGDRNYGYTF. The DNA for the CDR3 is TGTGCCAGTAATCAGGGTGACCGTAACTATGGCTACACCTTC. Using reference TRBV19 and TRBJ1-2 for the parts outside the CDR3, the full variable domain is DGGITQSPKYLFRKEGQNVTLSCEQNLNHDAMYWYRQDPGQGLRLIYYSQIVNDFQKGDIAEGYSVSREKKESFPLTVTSAQKNPTAFYLCASNQGDRNYGYTFGSGTRLTVV.

This chain joins TRBV9 and TRBJ1-2; 7 nucleotides line up with TRBD1. V was clipped by 2 bases and J by 5 bases; unmatched bases: 9. This CDR3 has 15 residues. From germline, CDR1 is SGDLS and CDR2 YYNGEE. The CDR3 DNA reads as TGTGCCAGCAGCGTTCGCGTTTCAGGGGGATATGGCTACACCTTC. This codes for CASSVRVSGGYGYTF.

The chain employs TRBV29-1 and TRBJ2-2; TRBD2 is a possible D gene (7 bases). Trimming removed 5 bases from V and 4 bases from J, with 17 bases in between. The CDR3 runs 15 residues. CDR1 is SQVTM and CDR2 is ANQGSEA in the germline V gene. The CDR3 spells CSVYAGALFTGELFF. The CDR3 DNA is TGCAGCGTTTACGCGGGGGCCCTCTTCACCGGGGAGCTGTTTTTT.

This chain joins TRBV5-1 and TRBJ2-1; the D gene is possibly TRBD1 (8 bases). Trimming pared 2 bases from V and 9 bases from J, leaving 21 bases between. Per germline, CDR1 SGHRS and CDR2 YFSETQ. CDR3 length equals 16 residues. In DNA, the CDR3 is TGCGCCAGCAGCTTCCTCTTTTTGGACAGGGAGGGTGAGCAGTTCTTC. This gives the protein CASSFLFLDREGEQFF.

This clone was detected a few times. One end of the junction is discordant with germline, which a read error may explain. The chain employs TRBV5-8 and TRBJ1-4, with a possible D match to TRBD1 (5 bases). Germline V gives CDR1 SGHTS, CDR2 YDEGEE. This CDR3 contains 16 residues. The chain's CDR3 is CASSLAPGFWNEKLFF. CDR3 coding DNA: TGTGCCAGCAGTTTGGCCCCAGGGTTCTGGAATGAAAAACTGTTTTTT.

CDR3 region: CASSPGTGGFGELFF. Here the CDR3 DNA reads TGCGCCAGCAGCCCCGGGACAGGGGGCTTCGGGGAGCTGTTTTTT. This chain joins TRBV5-1 and TRBJ2-2, with 12 bases aligning to TRBD1. The J segment lost 7 bases and the V segment lost 4 bases, leaving 5 bases of the junction unmatched. This CDR3 comprises 15 residues. Germline V gene data show CDR1 as SGHRS and CDR2 as YFSETQ.